The clone carrying this T cell receptor beta chain was seen many times. An oligonucleotide containing a UMI was ligated to the 3' end of TCR cDNA. This sample was included in a study of naive and memory T cell subsets. The SP2 primer and nested alpha and beta constant region primers amplified ligated cDNA in four rounds. In TCRdb, the 5' RACE reads were re-called with MiXCR into one record per CDR3 protein. The table lists tens of thousands of distinct CDR3 sequences, roughly 7.5% of them singletons. The sequence was collected from a female donor in good health.

In DNA form, the CDR3 reads TGTGCCAGCAGCTCCCGCCGGGGGAATCAGCCCCAGCATTTT. Translation: CASSSRRGNQPQHF. V is TRBV5-6 and J is TRBJ1-5, with a tentative D call TRBD1 (5 bases). Per germline, CDR1 SGHDT and CDR2 YYEEEE. V was clipped by 3 bases and J by 4 bases, with 11 bases between them. The length of the CDR3 is 14 residues. Full variable domain (remainder filled in from reference TRBV5-6 and TRBJ1-5): DAGVTQSPTHLIKTRGQQVTLRCSPKSGHDTVSWYQQALGQGPQFIFQYYEEEERQRGNFPDRFSGHQFPNYSSELNVNALLLGDSALYLCASSSRRGNQPQHFGDGTRLSIL.